Here is one T cell receptor beta chain with its context. Its antigen is still unknown. V lost 5 bases to trimming and J lost 3 bases; unmatched junction nucleotides: 2. CDR1 is SGHRS and CDR2 is YFSETQ in the germline V gene. CDR3 length: 13 residues. Reverse transcribing all isolated RNA meant expressed TCRB transcripts were sequenced. The method was immunoSEQ multiplex PCR; TCRdb's version includes in-frame clones alone and lacks a portion of them. Among hundreds of thousands of clones listed, about 16% were seen once. The data were obtained in a study of beta chain features in type 1 diabetes. For the study at large: Sorted cells, approximately 110 million in number, were examined across all samples. Whole-study findings and limits: Still unanswered here is whether HLA type influences TCRB rearrangement. For patients, the naive, central memory and Treg TCRB repertoires appeared more alike than for healthy donors. A moderate, significant TCRB CDR3 shortening appeared in type 1 diabetes across four CD4+ subsets.

The chain combines TRBV5-1 with TRBJ1-5, with 7 bases fitting TRBD1. The source material was naive CD4+ T cells from blood. This clonotype originated in a man younger than 35 in good health. CDR3 DNA: TGCGCCAGCAGTACAGGGGTCAATCAGCCCCAGCATTTT. Translated, it gives CASSTGVNQPQHF.